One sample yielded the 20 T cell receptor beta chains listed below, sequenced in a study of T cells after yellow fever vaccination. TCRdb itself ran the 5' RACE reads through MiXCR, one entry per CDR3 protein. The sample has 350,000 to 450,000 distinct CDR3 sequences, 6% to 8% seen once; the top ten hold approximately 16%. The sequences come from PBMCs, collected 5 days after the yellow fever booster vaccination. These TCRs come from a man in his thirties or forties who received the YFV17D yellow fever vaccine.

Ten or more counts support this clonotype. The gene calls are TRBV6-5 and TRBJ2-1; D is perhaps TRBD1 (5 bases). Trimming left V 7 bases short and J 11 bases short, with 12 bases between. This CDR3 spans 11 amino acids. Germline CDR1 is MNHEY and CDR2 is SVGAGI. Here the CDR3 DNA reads TGTGCCAGCACTCAGGGTACAAAGCAGTTCTTC. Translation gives CASTQGTKQFF.

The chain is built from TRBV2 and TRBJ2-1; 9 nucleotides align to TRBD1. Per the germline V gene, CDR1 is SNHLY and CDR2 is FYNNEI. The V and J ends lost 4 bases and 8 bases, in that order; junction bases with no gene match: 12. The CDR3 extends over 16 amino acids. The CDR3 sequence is CASSGGQRTGDDEQFF. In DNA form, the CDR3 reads TGTGCCAGCAGTGGAGGACAAAGGACAGGGGATGATGAGCAGTTCTTC.

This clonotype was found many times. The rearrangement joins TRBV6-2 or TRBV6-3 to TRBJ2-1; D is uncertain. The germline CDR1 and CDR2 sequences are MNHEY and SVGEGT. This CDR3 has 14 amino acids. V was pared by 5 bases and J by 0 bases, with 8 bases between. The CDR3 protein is CASSILISYNEQFF. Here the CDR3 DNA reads TGTGCCAGCAGTATTTTAATCTCCTACAATGAGCAGTTCTTC.

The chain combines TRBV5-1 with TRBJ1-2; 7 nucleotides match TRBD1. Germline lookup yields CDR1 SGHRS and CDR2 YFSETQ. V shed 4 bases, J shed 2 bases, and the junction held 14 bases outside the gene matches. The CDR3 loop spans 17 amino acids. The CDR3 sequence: CASSPGGQTLKNYGYTF. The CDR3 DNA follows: TGCGCCAGCAGCCCCGGGGGACAGACCTTGAAGAACTATGGCTACACCTTC.

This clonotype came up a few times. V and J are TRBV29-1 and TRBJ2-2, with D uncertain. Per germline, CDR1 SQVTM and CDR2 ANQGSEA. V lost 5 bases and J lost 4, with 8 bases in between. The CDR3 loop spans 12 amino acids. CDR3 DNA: TGCAGCGTTATGAGGACCACCGGGGAGCTGTTTTTT. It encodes CSVMRTTGELFF.

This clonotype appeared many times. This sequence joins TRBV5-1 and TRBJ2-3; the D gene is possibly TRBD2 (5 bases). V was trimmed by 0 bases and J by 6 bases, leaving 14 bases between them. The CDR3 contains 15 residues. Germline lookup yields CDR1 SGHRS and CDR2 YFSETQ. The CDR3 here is CASSLGNGKLDTQYF. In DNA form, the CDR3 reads TGCGCCAGCAGCTTGGGGAACGGGAAGTTGGATACGCAGTATTTT.

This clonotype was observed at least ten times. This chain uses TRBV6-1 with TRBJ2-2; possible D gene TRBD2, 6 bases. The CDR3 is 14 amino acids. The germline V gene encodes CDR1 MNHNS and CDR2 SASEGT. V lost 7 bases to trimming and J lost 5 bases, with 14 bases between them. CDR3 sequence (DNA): TGTGCCAGCACAAGGCGGGAAGGGACCGGGGAGCTGTTTTTT. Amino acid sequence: CASTRREGTGELFF.

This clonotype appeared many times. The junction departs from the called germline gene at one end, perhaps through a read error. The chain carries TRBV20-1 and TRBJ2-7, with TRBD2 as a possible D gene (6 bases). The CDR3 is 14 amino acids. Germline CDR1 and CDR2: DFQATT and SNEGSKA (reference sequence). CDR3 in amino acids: CSAREAGRRYEQYF. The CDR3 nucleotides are TGCAGTGCCAGAGAGGCGGGGCGCCGGTACGAGCAGTACTTC.

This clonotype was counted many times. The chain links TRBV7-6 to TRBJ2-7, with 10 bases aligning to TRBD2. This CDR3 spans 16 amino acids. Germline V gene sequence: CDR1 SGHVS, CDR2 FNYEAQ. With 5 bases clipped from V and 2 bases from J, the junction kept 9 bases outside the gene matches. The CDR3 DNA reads TGTGCCAGCAGCGACCGGACTAGCGGTTCCCCCTACGAGCAGTACTTC. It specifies CASSDRTSGSPYEQYF.

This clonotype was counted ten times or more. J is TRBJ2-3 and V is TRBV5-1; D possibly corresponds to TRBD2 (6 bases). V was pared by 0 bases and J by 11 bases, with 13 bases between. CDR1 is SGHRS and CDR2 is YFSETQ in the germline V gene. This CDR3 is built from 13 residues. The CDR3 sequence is CASSLDTGELQYF. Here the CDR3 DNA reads TGCGCCAGCAGCTTGGATACGGGGGAGCTGCAGTATTTT. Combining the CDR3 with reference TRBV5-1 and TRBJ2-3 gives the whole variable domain KAGVTQTPRYLIKTRGQQVTLSCSPISGHRSVSWYQQTPGQGLQFLFEYFSETQRNKGNFPGRFSGRQFSNSRSEMNVSTLELGDSALYLCASSLDTGELQYFGPGTRLTVL.

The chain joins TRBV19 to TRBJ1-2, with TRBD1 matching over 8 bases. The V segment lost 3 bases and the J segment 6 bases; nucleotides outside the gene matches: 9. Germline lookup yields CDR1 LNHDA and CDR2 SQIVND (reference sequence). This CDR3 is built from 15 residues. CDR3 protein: CASSIPRTGKDGYTF. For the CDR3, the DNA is TGTGCCAGTAGTATCCCACGGACAGGGAAGGATGGCTACACCTTC.

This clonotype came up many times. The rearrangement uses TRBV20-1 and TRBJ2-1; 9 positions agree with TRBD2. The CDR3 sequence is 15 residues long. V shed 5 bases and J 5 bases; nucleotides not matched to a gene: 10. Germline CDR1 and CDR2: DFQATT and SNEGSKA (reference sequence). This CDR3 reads CSALVGGRGHNEQFF. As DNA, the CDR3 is TGCAGTGCTCTTGTCGGCGGGAGGGGTCACAATGAGCAGTTCTTC.

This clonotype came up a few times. The CDR3 nucleotides are TGTGCCAGCAGTGAAGGTATCCAGCAACCAGCTTTCTTT. Translating gives CASSEGIQQPAFF. The chain combines TRBV6-1 with TRBJ1-1; no firm D call. There are 13 residues in the CDR3. Trimming took off 1 base at V and 10 bases at J, with 13 bases between the two ends. CDR1 and CDR2 from the germline V gene are MNHNS and SASEGT.

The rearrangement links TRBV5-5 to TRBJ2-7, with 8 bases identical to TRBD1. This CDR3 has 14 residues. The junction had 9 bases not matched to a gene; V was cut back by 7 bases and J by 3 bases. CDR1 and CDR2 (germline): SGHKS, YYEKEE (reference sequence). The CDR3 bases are TGTGCCAGCGATTTTGGGACAGGCGGCTACGAGCAGTACTTC. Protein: CASDFGTGGYEQYF.

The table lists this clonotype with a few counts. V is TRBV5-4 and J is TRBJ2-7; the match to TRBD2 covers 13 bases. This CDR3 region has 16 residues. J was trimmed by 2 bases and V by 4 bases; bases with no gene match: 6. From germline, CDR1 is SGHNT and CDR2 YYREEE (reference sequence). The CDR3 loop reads CASSPPTSGRAYEQYF. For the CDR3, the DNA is TGTGCCAGCAGCCCCCCCACTAGCGGGAGGGCCTACGAGCAGTACTTC.

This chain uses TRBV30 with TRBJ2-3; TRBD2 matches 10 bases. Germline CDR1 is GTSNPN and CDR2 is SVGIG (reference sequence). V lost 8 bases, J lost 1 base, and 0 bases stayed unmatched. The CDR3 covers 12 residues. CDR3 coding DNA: TGTGCCGGGACTAGCGGCACAGATACGCAGTATTTT. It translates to CAGTSGTDTQYF.

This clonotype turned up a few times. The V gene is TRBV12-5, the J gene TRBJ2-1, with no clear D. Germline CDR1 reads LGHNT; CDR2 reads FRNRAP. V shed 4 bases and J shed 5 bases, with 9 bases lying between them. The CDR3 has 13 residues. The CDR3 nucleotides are TGTGCTAGTGGTTCGTCTCTGGACAATGAGCAGTTCTTC. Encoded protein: CASGSSLDNEQFF.

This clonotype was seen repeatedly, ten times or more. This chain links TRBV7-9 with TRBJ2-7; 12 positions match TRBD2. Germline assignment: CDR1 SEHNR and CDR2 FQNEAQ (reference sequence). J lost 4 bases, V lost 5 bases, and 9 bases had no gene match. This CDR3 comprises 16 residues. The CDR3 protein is CASSPRLAGAGYEQYF. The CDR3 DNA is TGTGCCAGCAGCCCCCGACTAGCGGGAGCGGGTTACGAGCAGTACTTC.

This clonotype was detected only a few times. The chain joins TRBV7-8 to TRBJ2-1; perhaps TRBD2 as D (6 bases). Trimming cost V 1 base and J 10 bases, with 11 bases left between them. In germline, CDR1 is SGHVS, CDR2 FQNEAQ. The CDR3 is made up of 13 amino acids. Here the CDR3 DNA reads TGTGCCAGCAGCTTAGGGGGGGTGGGAGAGCAGTTCTTC. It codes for CASSLGGVGEQFF.

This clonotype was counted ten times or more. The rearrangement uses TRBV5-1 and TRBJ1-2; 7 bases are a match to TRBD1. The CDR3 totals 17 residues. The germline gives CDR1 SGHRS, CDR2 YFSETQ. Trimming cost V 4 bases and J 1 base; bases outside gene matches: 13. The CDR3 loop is CASSQGQWGRNNYGYTF. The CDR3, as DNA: TGCGCCAGCAGCCAGGGACAGTGGGGGCGCAATAACTATGGCTACACCTTC.